What follows describes a single T cell receptor (beta chain). These data are taken from a study of blood T cell repertoires in COVID-19. The overall study: Acute and convalescent COVID-19 specimens originated in the United States, Italy and Spain. Sources were T cells, B-cell-depleted T cells, or PBMCs; the material itself was cDNA or gDNA.

In the original processing: Nucleated cell counts were estimated from reference gene primer amplification. Here immunoSEQ multiplex PCR was the method, and the copy in TCRdb shows in-frame clones only, minus some. From that table come the V and J calls and clone size; the DNA was used to work out D and trimming. The sample shows approximately 190,000 clones, roughly 85% of them seen only once. Germline-derived CDR1 and CDR2 are LNHDA and SQIVND (reference sequence). V shed 6 bases, J shed 1 base, and the junction held 2 bases outside the gene matches. The length of the CDR3 is 13 residues. The sequenced sample was peripheral blood. This chain connects TRBV19 to TRBJ1-2; 7 nucleotides line up with TRBD1. The source is a man aged 55 to 70 with active or convalescent COVID-19. Here the CDR3 DNA reads TGTGCCAGTAGGGGACAGCTTAACTATGGCTACACCTTC. It is translated as CASRGQLNYGYTF.